This TCR beta chain was captured by sequencing in a study of blood T cell repertoires in COVID-19. Study-level background: Sample material is recorded as cDNA or gDNA derived from T cells, B-cell-depleted T cells, or PBMCs.

The data were produced by immunoSEQ multiplex PCR, yet TCRdb's version contains in-frame clones alone and is incomplete. The sample consists of some 200,000 clones, roughly 84% of them appearing once. V was clipped by 5 bases and J by 8 bases, with 19 bases between them. Germline loops: CDR1 MDHEN, CDR2 SYDVKM. CDR3 length: 16 residues. The specimen sequenced was peripheral blood. The chain employs TRBV28 and TRBJ1-6; D is ambiguous. This sequence was found in an older woman with acute or convalescent COVID-19. The CDR3 nucleotides read TGTGCCAGCAGTGACAATTCACAGTGGGAGGATTCACCCCTCCACTTT. As protein: CASSDNSQWEDSPLHF.